The 4 T cell receptor beta chains presented below share a single source sample, sequenced in a study of blood T cell repertoires in COVID-19. Only in-frame clones appear in the TCRdb table, and some are missing; sequencing was by immunoSEQ multiplex PCR. The sample includes 150,000 or so clones, roughly 87% of them seen just once. Sequencing input: PBMCs or T cells enriched from blood (not recorded which). These receptors were obtained from a woman aged 50 to 60 who had recovered from COVID-19.

The chain uses TRBV6-5 and TRBJ1-5; D possibly corresponds to TRBD1 (6 bases). This CDR3 is built from 13 residues. Germline CDR1 is MNHEY and CDR2 is SVGAGI. Trimming removed 5 bases from V and 5 bases from J, with 10 bases in between. For the CDR3, the DNA is TGTGCCAGCAGTAAGGACAGCCATCAGCCCCAGCATTTT. It is translated as CASSKDSHQPQHF.

This chain uses TRBV6-6 with TRBJ2-1, with 9 bases lining up with TRBD1. The CDR3 length is 22 residues. The J segment lost 0 bases and the V segment lost 5 bases, leaving 23 bases of the junction unmatched. In germline, CDR1 is MNHNY, CDR2 SVGAGI (reference sequence). The CDR3 sequence: CASSPRGQGIGTIGFSYNEQFF. CDR3 DNA sequence: TGTGCCAGCAGTCCCCGGGGACAGGGAATAGGGACTATCGGATTCTCCTACAATGAGCAGTTCTTC.

CDR3 nucleotide sequence: TGTGCCAGCAGCTTAGGTCAGTGGAACACTGAAGCTTTCTTT. Its protein is CASSLGQWNTEAFF. The J gene is TRBJ1-1, the V gene TRBV7-2; D gene unclear. Germline-derived CDR1 and CDR2 are SGHTA and FQGNSA. V was pared by 1 base and J by 1 base, with 7 bases between. This CDR3 contains 14 residues.

The rearrangement joins TRBV6-6 to TRBJ2-5; TRBD2 agrees at 13 bases. V was pared by 5 bases and J by 5 bases, with 8 bases of the junction left unmatched. The CDR3 covers 16 residues. Per the germline V gene, CDR1 is MNHNY and CDR2 is SVGAGI (reference sequence). The CDR3 reads CASSIGLAGARETQYF. The DNA of the CDR3 is TGTGCCAGCAGTATCGGACTAGCGGGAGCCCGGGAGACCCAGTACTTC.